This TCR beta chain was identified during a study of radiotherapy plus CTLA-4 blockade in lung cancer. Study as a whole: Of all patients, approximately 19% responded objectively and approximately 30% showed disease control.

Whole-study findings and limits: After treatment with radiotherapy plus ipilimumab, TCR clones that came from the tumor expanded in blood.

The method was immunoSEQ multiplex PCR; TCRdb's version includes in-frame clones alone and lacks a portion of them. The sample records roughly 100,000 clones, over 65% being singletons. As regards this clone: As yet, its antigen is unknown. The same CDR3 arises from other DNA sequences in this sample as well.

CTLA-4 blockade using ipilimumab, together with focal radiation, was received by patients with chemo-refractory metastatic non-small-cell lung cancer. Germline CDR1 reads SGHTA; CDR2 reads FQGNSA. The CDR3 totals 13 residues. Trimming removed 5 bases from V and 3 bases from J, with 11 bases in between. This clonotype originated in a human donor with non-small cell lung cancer that progressed on radiotherapy plus ipilimumab. Some clones in this sample may be carry-over from other donors' samples. The chain carries TRBV7-2 and TRBJ2-7; D gene unclear. Here the sequenced sample was peripheral blood, taken from a patient treated with radiotherapy plus ipilimumab. CDR3 in amino acids: CASSATWFYEQYF. CDR3 nucleotides: TGTGCCAGCAGCGCTACGTGGTTCTACGAGCAGTACTTC.